These 18 T cell receptor beta chains were all obtained from the same sample, sequenced in a study of metastatic and nonmetastatic thyroid tumors. TCRdb redid the clone calls on the PCR reads using MiXCR. The table includes some 93,000 clones, about an eighth detected once. All patients were untreated before thyroid surgery. Sequencing was carried out using blood. The receptors were sampled from a female donor with papillary thyroid cancer or a benign thyroid nodule (not recorded which). Some clones in this sample may be carry-over from other donors' samples.

This clone appeared many times. The rearrangement joins TRBV6-2 or TRBV6-3 to TRBJ2-7; D uncertain. Per the germline V gene, CDR1 is MNHEY and CDR2 is SVGEGT. CDR3 size: 12 residues. V shed 4 bases and J shed 4 bases, with 8 bases lying between them. The CDR3 reads CASSSPPYEQYF. The CDR3 coding sequence is TGTGCCAGCAGTTCCCCCCCATACGAGCAGTACTTC.

This clone was seen a handful of times. A read error may be the cause here, since a much bigger clone is one base away. Within the sample, other DNA sequences also encode this same CDR3. The V gene is TRBV7-8, the J gene TRBJ2-6; perhaps TRBD2 as D (7 bases). The CDR3 sequence is 16 residues long. Germline V lookup: CDR1 SGHVS, CDR2 FQNEAQ. V lost 7 bases and J lost 6, with 19 bases in between. The CDR3 bases are TGTGCCAGCACCCACCGGGGGGCGGACCCGGCCAACGTCCTGACTTTC. Its translation: CASTHRGADPANVLTF. Full variable domain (remainder filled in from reference TRBV7-8 and TRBJ2-6): GAGVSQSPRYKVAKRGQDVALRCDPISGHVSLFWYQQALGQGPEFLTYFQNEAQLDKSGLPSDRFFAERPEGSVSTLKIQRTQQEDSAVYLCASTHRGADPANVLTFGAGSRLTVL.

The rearrangement links TRBV20-1 to TRBJ2-7, with TRBD2 matching 10 bases. The CDR3 totals 15 residues. Trimming took 1 base from V and 2 from J; bases not matched to a gene: 5. Germline V gene lookup returns CDR1 DFQATT and CDR2 SNEGSKA (reference sequence). The CDR3 nucleotides are TGCAGTGCTAGAGGCGAGCGGGAGGGGCCCTACGAGCAGTACTTC. Translating gives CSARGEREGPYEQYF.

At least ten counts were recorded for this clone. The CDR3 nucleotides read TGTGCCATCAGTGCGGTCCAGGGCTCCGGGGAGACCCAGTACTTC. It specifies CAISAVQGSGETQYF. The V gene is TRBV10-3, the J gene TRBJ2-5, with a weak D call TRBD1 (5 bases). Germline values: CDR1 ENHRY, CDR2 SYGVKD. V was pared by 4 bases and J by 5 bases, with 17 bases between. CDR3 length: 15 amino acids.

In its sample, this clone was seen many times. The V and J genes are TRBV28 and TRBJ1-4; tentatively, D is TRBD1 (6 bases). This CDR3 has 16 residues. Trimming took off 6 bases at V and 8 bases at J, with 22 bases between the two ends. Germline V gene lookup returns CDR1 MDHEN and CDR2 SYDVKM. Here the CDR3 DNA reads TGTGCCAGCAGCGGCGGCAGGGGCTCAATACGGGAAAAACTGTTTTTT. Its translation: CASSGGRGSIREKLFF.

The J gene is TRBJ1-5, the V gene TRBV27; the D is unclear. This CDR3 contains 13 residues. The ends were cut back, 5 bases at V and 3 bases at J, with 8 bases in the middle. The germline V gene encodes CDR1 MNHEY and CDR2 SMNVEV (reference sequence). The CDR3 sequence: CASSTQNNQPQHF. Written as DNA, the CDR3 is TGTGCCAGCAGTACGCAAAACAATCAGCCCCAGCATTTT.

This clone was seen many times. This rearrangement joins TRBV19 to TRBJ2-5, with TRBD1 matching 8 bases. The CDR3 length is 14 residues. The V segment lost 3 bases and the J segment 5 bases; nucleotides outside the gene matches: 5. CDR1 and CDR2 (germline): LNHDA, SQIVND (reference sequence). The CDR3 bases are TGTGCCAGTAGTATTCAGGGGGCAGGGGAGACCCAGTACTTC. Its translation: CASSIQGAGETQYF.

This clone was detected ten times or more. This chain links TRBV11-2 with TRBJ1-2, with 9 bases that match TRBD1. Losses at the gene ends were 1 base for V and 4 bases for J; bases not matched to a gene: 1. Per germline, CDR1 SGHAT and CDR2 FQNNGV. The CDR3 loop spans 14 amino acids. The CDR3 here is CASSLGTGAYGYTF. The CDR3 DNA sequence: TGTGCCAGCAGCTTAGGGACAGGGGCCTATGGCTACACCTTC.

This clone has a count of ten or more. CDR3 sequence reads: CASSDVGRGEKLFF. The CDR3 DNA is TGTGCCAGCAGTGACGTGGGGCGCGGGGAAAAACTGTTTTTT. The rearrangement links TRBV2 to TRBJ1-4; possibly TRBD1 for D (5 bases). This CDR3 has 14 residues. Trimming removed 3 bases from V and 8 bases from J, with 13 bases in between. Germline lookup yields CDR1 SNHLY and CDR2 FYNNEI.

Ten or more counts support this clone. This chain's CDR3 is CASSLGYTYEQYF. In DNA form, the CDR3 reads TGTGCCAGCAGCTTAGGGTACACCTACGAGCAGTACTTC. V and J are TRBV7-2 and TRBJ2-7; D is unresolved. The CDR3 consists of 13 residues. Germline V lookup: CDR1 SGHTA, CDR2 FQGNSA. The V and J ends lost 1 base and 2 bases respectively, with 6 bases between them.

This clone occurred many times. The chain couples TRBV6-2 or TRBV6-3 to TRBJ1-2, with 7 nucleotides matching TRBD1. Germline CDR1 is MNHEY and CDR2 is SVGEGT. After removal of 6 bases from V and 3 bases from J, the junction contained 4 bases not matched to a gene. The CDR3 loop spans 13 amino acids. The CDR3, as DNA: TGTGCCAGCAGCAGACAGGGTCACTATGGCTACACCTTC. Encoded protein: CASSRQGHYGYTF.

Comments on this clone: A read error may produce the germline difference seen at one junction end. The CDR3 loop is CASSLGLAGARELFF. CDR3 coding DNA: TGTGCTAGCAGCTTAGGACTAGCGGGAGCCAGGGAGCTGTTTTTT. The V gene is TRBV7-7, the J gene TRBJ2-2, with TRBD2 matching over 13 bases. The CDR3 has 15 amino acids. Germline loops: CDR1 SSHAT, CDR2 FNYEAQ (reference sequence).

The V and J genes are TRBV6-1 and TRBJ1-4; maybe TRBD1 (6 bases). CDR1 and CDR2 from the germline V gene are MNHNS and SASEGT. The CDR3 has 15 amino acids. Deletions cut 3 bases from V and 13 bases from J, with 21 bases between. The CDR3 sequence: CASSDWDSGQRRLFF. Here the CDR3 DNA reads TGTGCCAGCAGTGATTGGGACTCGGGACAAAGGAGACTGTTTTTT.

This clone was counted a few times. The junction and the germline gene differ at one end; a read error may be behind it. The J gene is TRBJ2-1, the V gene TRBV2, with D possibly matching TRBD1 (5 bases). CDR3 length equals 13 residues. The germline V gene has CDR1 SNHLY and CDR2 FYNNEI. CDR3 amino acids: CASTGPPYNERFF. The DNA of the CDR3 is TGTGCCAGCACAGGGCCTCCTTACAATGAGCGGTTCTTC.

This clone was observed many times. The chain is built from TRBV7-2 and TRBJ2-7; D gene unclear. The germline gives CDR1 SGHTA, CDR2 FQGNSA. The CDR3 sequence is 15 residues long. Trimming shortened V by 2 bases and J by 2 bases, and 13 bases separated the two germline ends. DNA for the CDR3: TGTGCCAGCAGCTTATACGTGGACCCGACCTACGAGCAGTACTTC. As protein: CASSLYVDPTYEQYF.

CDR3 sequence (DNA): TGTGCCACCAGTGGGGGGACTAGCGGGAGGGCTACATATACGCAGTATTTT. The encoded protein is CATSGGTSGRATYTQYF. The chain combines TRBV24-1 with TRBJ2-3; 16 bases map to TRBD2. V dropped 5 bases and J dropped 7; count of bases not matched to a gene: 8. CDR3 size: 17 residues. Looked up from germline, CDR1 is KGHDR and CDR2 is SFDVKD.

Many counts were recorded for this clone. V usage is TRBV11-1 and J usage is TRBJ2-3; D is possibly TRBD2 (6 bases). Per the germline V gene, CDR1 is SGHAT and CDR2 is FQDESV (reference sequence). The CDR3 contains 14 residues. V was pared by 5 bases and J by 3 bases, with 12 bases between. This CDR3 reads CASSPVAGTDTQYF. The CDR3 DNA is TGTGCCAGCAGCCCCGTGGCGGGGACAGATACGCAGTATTTT.

This clone was counted ten times or more. The rearrangement links TRBV7-8 to TRBJ2-1, with 13 positions matching TRBD2. There are 15 residues in the CDR3. Losses at the gene ends were 2 bases for V and 10 bases for J; bases not matched to a gene: 5. Looked up from germline, CDR1 is SGHVS and CDR2 is FQNEAQ. This chain's CDR3 is CASSLWTSGSGEQFF. In nucleotides, the CDR3 is TGTGCCAGCAGCTTATGGACTAGCGGGAGTGGGGAGCAGTTCTTC. The entire variable domain, with the rest obtained from reference TRBV7-8 and TRBJ2-1, is as follows: GAGVSQSPRYKVAKRGQDVALRCDPISGHVSLFWYQQALGQGPEFLTYFQNEAQLDKSGLPSDRFFAERPEGSVSTLKIQRTQQEDSAVYLCASSLWTSGSGEQFFGPGTRLTVL.